This T cell receptor (beta chain) was identified during a study of OX40 agonist ivuxolimab in advanced cancers. The wider study: The patients got ivuxolimab, which is an agonistic anti-OX40 (CD134) antibody.

Clones were sequenced by immunoSEQ multiplex PCR, and TCRdb holds only the in-frame ones, with some missing. The sample has 100,000 to 120,000 clones; around nine tenths are singletons. Looked up from germline, CDR1 is SGHTA and CDR2 is FQGNSA. The CDR3 runs 14 residues. The V and J ends lost 3 bases and 6 bases respectively, with 11 bases between them. The chain is built from TRBV7-2 and TRBJ2-2; D perhaps matches TRBD1 (6 bases). This clonotype originated in an adult with an advanced solid tumor such as melanoma, head and neck, liver or kidney cancer. The starting material was CD4+ or CD8+ T cells sorted from blood, obtained in a trial of the OX40 agonist ivuxolimab. The CDR3 nucleotides read TGTGCCAGCAGCTTCTCAGGGGCATCCGGGGAGCTGTTTTTT. Translation: CASSFSGASGELFF.